This T cell receptor beta chain was recovered during a study of metastatic and nonmetastatic thyroid tumors. Turning to the study itself: The comparison covered peripheral blood and tumor or nodule tissue in malignant and benign thyroid patients. Study-wide points: As reported, TCR beta diversity in blood and tumor was significantly higher in malignant thyroid tumors than in benign nodules.

This clone was recorded at least ten times. Antigen: not known. How the authors handled the data: Across clinicopathological groups, CDR3 differences served as the basis for building a distant-metastasis classifier for papillary thyroid cancer. TCRdb re-called the PCR reads via MiXCR. The V and J calls and clone size come from TCRdb's table, not from the authors' own analysis. The profile shows about 34,000 clones, under 20% of them singletons. V gave up 5 bases and J gave up 2 bases, with 4 bases separating them. In germline, CDR1 is SGHVT, CDR2 SQSDAQ. This CDR3 is built from 13 residues. All patients were treatment-naive before thyroid surgery.

Sequenced material: blood. The sequence was obtained from a female donor with papillary thyroid cancer or a benign thyroid nodule (not recorded which). Some clones in this sample may be carry-over from other donors' samples. This chain connects TRBV7-4 to TRBJ2-6; D gene uncertain. The CDR3 bases are TGTGCCAGCAGCGTGGCTGGGGCCAACGTCCTGACTTTC. Encoded protein: CASSVAGANVLTF.